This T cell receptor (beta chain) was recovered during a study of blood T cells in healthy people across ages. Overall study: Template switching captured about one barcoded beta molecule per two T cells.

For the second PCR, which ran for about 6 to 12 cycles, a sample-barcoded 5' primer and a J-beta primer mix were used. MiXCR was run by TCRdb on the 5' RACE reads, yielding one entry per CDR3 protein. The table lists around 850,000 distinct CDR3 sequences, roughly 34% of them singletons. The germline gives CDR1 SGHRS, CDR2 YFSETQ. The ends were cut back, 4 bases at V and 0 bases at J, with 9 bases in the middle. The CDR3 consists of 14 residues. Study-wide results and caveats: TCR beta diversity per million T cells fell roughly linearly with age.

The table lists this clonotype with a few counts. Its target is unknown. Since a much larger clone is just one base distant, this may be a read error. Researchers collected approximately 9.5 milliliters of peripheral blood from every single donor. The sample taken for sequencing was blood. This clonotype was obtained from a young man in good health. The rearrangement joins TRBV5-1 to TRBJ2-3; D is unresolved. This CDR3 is CASSVPTSTDTQYF. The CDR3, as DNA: TGCGCCAGCAGCGTCCCCACTAGCACAGATACGCAGTATTTT.